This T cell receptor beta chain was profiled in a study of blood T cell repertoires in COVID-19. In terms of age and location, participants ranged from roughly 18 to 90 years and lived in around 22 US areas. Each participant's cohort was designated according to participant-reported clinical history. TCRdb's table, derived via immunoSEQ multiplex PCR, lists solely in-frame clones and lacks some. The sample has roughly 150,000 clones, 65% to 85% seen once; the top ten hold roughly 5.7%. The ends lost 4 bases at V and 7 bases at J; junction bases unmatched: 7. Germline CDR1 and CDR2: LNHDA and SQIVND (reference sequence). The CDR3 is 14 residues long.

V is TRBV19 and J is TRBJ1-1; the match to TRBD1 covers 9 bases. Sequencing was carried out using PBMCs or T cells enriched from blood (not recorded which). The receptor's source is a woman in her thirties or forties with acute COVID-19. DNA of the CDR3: TGTGCCAGTAGTAGACAGGGGGGCCGGTTTGAAGCTTTCTTT. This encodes CASSRQGGRFEAFF.